Presented here are 24 T cell receptor beta chains from one specimen sequenced in a study of cytomegalovirus exposure and HLA in healthy donors. Amplification used 60 Vbeta primers and 13 Jbeta primers. The table came from immunoSEQ multiplex PCR; TCRdb's copy has only in-frame clones and leaves some out. The top ten clones hold just under 3% of a sample with roughly 180,000 clones, roughly three quarters of them seen once. Sample: PBMCs. These receptor sequences come from a male donor in good health and CMV-seronegative.

The rearrangement joins TRBV4-1 to TRBJ2-1; maybe TRBD1 (5 bases). From germline, CDR1 is MGHRA and CDR2 YSYEKL. V was cut by 4 bases and J by 8 bases, with 12 bases left in between. The CDR3 sequence is 13 residues long. DNA of the CDR3: TGCGCCAGCAGCCGGGCATGGGGCGATGAGCAGTTCTTC. This gives the protein CASSRAWGDEQFF.

This clone was counted a few times. This chain connects TRBV6-1 to TRBJ1-1, with a tentative D call TRBD1 (5 bases). Trimming left V 6 bases short and J 3 bases short, with 17 bases between. This CDR3 is 15 amino acids long. Germline V gene sequence: CDR1 MNHNS, CDR2 SASEGT. The DNA of the CDR3 is TGTGCCAGCAGGGTAGCAGGGATTGTGGACACTGAAGCTTTCTTT. Its translation is CASRVAGIVDTEAFF.

The V and J genes are TRBV6-5 and TRBJ2-7, with D unclear. V was clipped by 2 bases and J by 4 bases, with 3 bases between them. CDR3 length equals 11 residues. Per the germline V gene, CDR1 is MNHEY and CDR2 is SVGAGI. In DNA form, the CDR3 reads TGTGCCAGCAGTTACCGGTACGAGCAGTACTTC. Translation gives CASSYRYEQYF.

The V and J genes are TRBV6-1 and TRBJ1-5; D might be TRBD1 (6 bases). Looked up from germline, CDR1 is MNHNS and CDR2 is SASEGT. This CDR3 spans 17 amino acids. V was pared by 1 base and J by 4 bases, with 17 bases between. The CDR3 coding sequence is TGTGCCAGCAGTGAAGGGGTCGGGGGGCGGGGGAATCAGCCCCAGCATTTT. Translation gives CASSEGVGGRGNQPQHF.

This clone was seen only a few times. The rearrangement links TRBV15 to TRBJ1-2; tentative D call: TRBD1 (5 bases). Germline V gene sequence: CDR1 LNHNV, CDR2 YYDKDF (reference sequence). This CDR3 region has 13 residues. The V gene lost 0 bases and the J gene lost 4 bases, with 6 bases spanning the gap. CDR3 sequence: CATSRDRAYGYTF. The DNA for the CDR3 is TGTGCCACCAGCAGAGACAGGGCCTATGGCTACACCTTC.

The chain recombines TRBV25-1 with TRBJ2-1; D is unclear. The CDR3 is 14 amino acids. The ends were cut back, 7 bases at V and 8 bases at J, with 18 bases in the middle. Germline V CDR1 and CDR2: MGHDK, SYGVNS. The CDR3 sequence is CASMSANPGYEQFF. CDR3 nucleotide sequence: TGTGCCAGCATGTCGGCGAATCCAGGTTATGAGCAGTTCTTC.

This chain uses TRBV19 with TRBJ1-1; 7 nucleotides agree with TRBD1. CDR1 LNHDA and CDR2 SQIVND come from the germline V gene (reference sequence). J lost 0 bases, V lost 9 bases, and 7 bases had no gene match. This CDR3 is 14 amino acids long. The CDR3 sequence is CASETGQVNTEAFF. Here the CDR3 DNA reads TGTGCCAGCGAGACAGGACAGGTGAACACTGAAGCTTTCTTT.

This clone was picked up one time. J is TRBJ1-2 and V is TRBV27; TRBD1 is a possible D gene (5 bases). This CDR3 contains 15 residues. The germline gives CDR1 MNHEY, CDR2 SMNVEV (reference sequence). V was clipped by 3 bases and J by 3 bases, with 14 bases between them. CDR3 in amino acids: CASSFLGEGDYGYTF. CDR3 coding DNA: TGTGCCAGCAGTTTTCTTGGGGAAGGGGACTATGGCTACACCTTC.

The rearrangement links TRBV28 to TRBJ1-4; D remains ambiguous. The V and J ends lost 2 bases and 4 bases respectively, with 11 bases between them. The CDR3 is made up of 15 amino acids. CDR1 and CDR2 from the germline V gene are MDHEN and SYDVKM. The DNA for the CDR3 is TGTGCCAGCAGTTTAATAGCCTCAGTTAATGAAAAACTGTTTTTT. Amino acid sequence: CASSLIASVNEKLFF.

This rearrangement joins TRBV30 to TRBJ1-5; no reliable D call. Germline CDR1 GTSNPN, CDR2 SVGIG (reference sequence). V gave up 4 bases and J gave up 2 bases, with 6 bases separating them. The CDR3 runs to 12 residues. The CDR3 reads CAWIPGNQPQHF. The CDR3 bases are TGTGCCTGGATTCCGGGCAATCAGCCCCAGCATTTT.

The rearrangement uses TRBV30 and TRBJ1-1, with 10 bases matching TRBD1. The V gene end was trimmed by 5 bases and the J gene end by 5 bases; junction bases not matched to a gene: 5. The CDR3 totals 13 residues. CDR1 GTSNPN and CDR2 SVGIG come from the germline V gene (reference sequence). The CDR3 DNA is TGTGCCTGGCGAAGACAGGGGGCGACTGAAGCTTTCTTT. Encoded protein: CAWRRQGATEAFF.

In its sample, this clone was seen once. This chain uses TRBV28 with TRBJ2-1; possibly TRBD2 for D (6 bases). V lost 5 bases, J lost 7 bases, and 9 bases lay in between. The germline gives CDR1 MDHEN, CDR2 SYDVKM. The CDR3 contains 12 residues. As DNA, the CDR3 is TGTGCCAGCAGTCCGGGGGAAAATGAGCAGTTCTTC. Its protein product is CASSPGENEQFF.

The rearrangement links TRBV7-2 to TRBJ1-1; 10 positions match TRBD1. V dropped 2 bases and J dropped 10; count of bases not matched to a gene: 10. This CDR3 contains 15 residues. Germline V gene sequence: CDR1 SGHTA, CDR2 FQGNSA. The CDR3 reads CASSLTSGQGSRAFF. CDR3 DNA sequence: TGTGCCAGCAGCTTAACCTCGGGACAGGGGAGCCGAGCTTTCTTT.

In its sample, this clone was seen a few times. V is TRBV9 and J is TRBJ1-5; 8 nucleotides line up with TRBD1. After removal of 4 bases from V and 2 bases from J, the junction contained 2 bases not matched to a gene. Germline loops: CDR1 SGDLS, CDR2 YYNGEE. This CDR3 contains 14 residues. The CDR3 spells CASSLTGGNQPQHF. CDR3 sequence (DNA): TGTGCCAGCAGCTTGACAGGGGGCAATCAGCCCCAGCATTTT.

This chain uses TRBV5-5 with TRBJ2-1; TRBD1 might be the D (6 bases). The CDR3 contains 15 residues. The ends were cut back, 0 bases at V and 2 bases at J, with 9 bases in the middle. Looked up from germline, CDR1 is SGHKS and CDR2 is YYEKEE (reference sequence). This CDR3 is CASSLAQGTYNEQFF. CDR3 DNA sequence: TGTGCCAGCAGCTTGGCTCAGGGGACCTACAATGAGCAGTTCTTC.

This clone turned up a few times. The chain couples TRBV20-1 to TRBJ2-1, with D tentatively TRBD1 (5 bases). V was cut by 6 bases and J by 6 bases, with 6 bases left in between. Germline CDR1 reads DFQATT; CDR2 reads SNEGSKA (reference sequence). CDR3 size: 10 residues. CDR3 residues: CSARVNEQFF. In nucleotides, the CDR3 is TGCAGTGCCAGGGTCAATGAGCAGTTCTTC.

The chain recombines TRBV6-5 with TRBJ1-3; TRBD1 might be the D (6 bases). This CDR3 has 15 residues. Germline lookup yields CDR1 MNHEY and CDR2 SVGAGI. Trimming pared 10 bases from V and 0 bases from J, leaving 16 bases between. The CDR3 nucleotides are TGTGCCACCGCATACTCGACAGGCTCTGGAAACACCATATATTTT. This sequence encodes CATAYSTGSGNTIYF.

This sequence joins TRBV6-1 and TRBJ1-5; 7 nucleotides align to TRBD1. The junction had 5 bases not matched to a gene; V was cut back by 4 bases and J by 5 bases. CDR3 length equals 14 residues. The germline CDR1 and CDR2 sequences are MNHNS and SASEGT. CDR3 sequence (DNA): TGTGCCAGCAGTGCCCGGGACAGTTATCAGCCCCAGCATTTT. Its protein product is CASSARDSYQPQHF.

With regard to this clone: Other nucleotide sequences in the sample specify the same CDR3. J is TRBJ1-5 and V is TRBV30; a weak D match, TRBD1 (6 bases). The CDR3 runs 14 residues. Trimming cost V 1 base and J 1 base, with 8 bases left between them. Germline V CDR1 and CDR2: GTSNPN, SVGIG (reference sequence). CDR3 in DNA: TGTGCCTGGAGTGGGACAGACAGCAATCAGCCCCAGCATTTT. It is translated as CAWSGTDSNQPQHF.

The V call is TRBV2, the J call TRBJ1-5; a weak D match, TRBD1 (6 bases). The ends were cut back, 5 bases at V and 1 base at J, with 12 bases in the middle. This CDR3 contains 15 residues. Per the germline V gene, CDR1 is SNHLY and CDR2 is FYNNEI. The CDR3 nucleotides are TGTGCCAGCAGTTCACAGGGTGTGAGCAATCAGCCCCAGCATTTT. This sequence encodes CASSSQGVSNQPQHF.

The chain has TRBV28 and TRBJ1-1; possible D gene TRBD1, 6 bases. Germline CDR1 and CDR2: MDHEN and SYDVKM. Trimming stripped 7 bases from V and 8 bases from J, with 14 bases between. CDR3 length equals 12 residues. For the CDR3, the DNA is TGTGCCAGCAACGCGGGGGCCCGGGAAGCTTTCTTT. Translation gives CASNAGAREAFF. The variable domain in full, completed from reference TRBV28 and TRBJ1-1, reads DVKVTQSSRYLVKRTGEKVFLECVQDMDHENMFWYRQDPGLGLRLIYFSYDVKMKEKGDIPEGYSVSREKKERFSLILESASTNQTSMYLCASNAGAREAFFGQGTRLTVV.

The chain is built from TRBV7-3 and TRBJ1-2; the match to TRBD1 covers 7 bases. Germline loops: CDR1 SGHTA, CDR2 FQGTGA. Trimming cost V 4 bases and J 4 bases; bases outside gene matches: 6. CDR3 length: 14 residues. The CDR3 region has the DNA TGTGCCAGCAGCTCGGGACAGCCCTCCTATGGCTACACCTTC. Translation: CASSSGQPSYGYTF.

This clone has only a few counts. CDR3 nucleotide sequence: TGCGCCAGCAGCACGGGACAGGGGGCCTATGGCTACACCTTC. It codes for CASSTGQGAYGYTF. The chain joins TRBV5-1 to TRBJ1-2; 12 bases are a match to TRBD1. The CDR3 loop spans 14 amino acids. The V and J ends lost 4 bases and 4 bases, in that order; junction bases with no gene match: 2. Germline V lookup: CDR1 SGHRS, CDR2 YFSETQ.

The chain is built from TRBV5-1 and TRBJ2-1, with D maybe TRBD2 (6 bases). Germline V gene sequence: CDR1 SGHRS, CDR2 YFSETQ. The CDR3 runs 16 residues. Trimming took 4 bases from V and 3 from J, leaving 17 bases between them. The CDR3 spells CASSPPTSGVYNEQFF. DNA for the CDR3: TGCGCCAGCAGCCCGCCGACTAGTGGGGTCTACAATGAGCAGTTCTTC.